The 29 T cell receptor beta chains below were found in one sample sequenced in a study of blood T cell repertoires in COVID-19. Generated by immunoSEQ multiplex PCR, the TCRdb table keeps only in-frame clones and is missing some. The sample contains 200,000 to 250,000 clones, 84% of which appear only once. Sequenced: peripheral blood. These TCRs come from a man aged 50 or older with active or convalescent COVID-19.

The J gene is TRBJ1-5, the V gene TRBV7-2; a possible D gene is TRBD1 (5 bases). The CDR3 length is 14 residues. Germline assignment: CDR1 SGHTA and CDR2 FQGNSA. The germline V and J ends were trimmed by 1 base and 4 bases, with 8 bases remaining between them. CDR3 residues: CASSLVYRNQPQHF. The CDR3, as DNA: TGTGCCAGCAGCTTAGTTTACAGGAATCAGCCCCAGCATTTT.

This chain connects TRBV5-6 to TRBJ2-5; TRBD1 matches at 7 bases. The CDR3 has 14 residues. Unmatched junction bases numbered 7, after V lost 3 bases and J lost 5 bases. The germline V gene encodes CDR1 SGHDT and CDR2 YYEEEE. CDR3 loop: CASSYTGVGETQYF. The CDR3 nucleotides are TGTGCCAGCAGCTATACAGGGGTTGGGGAGACCCAGTACTTC.

V usage is TRBV12-3 or TRBV12-4 and J usage is TRBJ1-1; D is unresolved. The CDR3 covers 13 residues. V shed 5 bases and J shed 0 bases, with 7 bases lying between them. CDR3 region: CASSAQLNTEAFF. The CDR3, as DNA: TGTGCCAGCAGTGCGCAACTGAACACTGAAGCTTTCTTT.

This chain uses TRBV2 with TRBJ1-3, with D unclear. This CDR3 has 19 amino acids. V was cut by 3 bases and J by 2 bases, with 23 bases left in between. CDR1 is SNHLY, CDR2 FYNNEI, per germline. CDR3 nucleotides: TGTGCCAGCAGTGAGTTTTCCCCGGGCAGCTGGAGGACTGGAAACACCATATATTTT. This encodes CASSEFSPGSWRTGNTIYF.

The CDR3 bases are TGTGCCAGCAGTTTAAAGGGGCTTGGGGCCAACGTCCTGACTTTC. Translated: CASSLKGLGANVLTF. The rearrangement uses TRBV28 and TRBJ2-6, with D maybe TRBD1 (5 bases). With 2 bases removed from V and 3 bases from J, the gap between germline ends came to 8 bases. This CDR3 has 15 amino acids. In germline, CDR1 is MDHEN, CDR2 SYDVKM.

The chain recombines TRBV19 with TRBJ1-4; TRBD1 agrees at 7 bases. CDR3 length: 15 amino acids. The V gene end was trimmed by 5 bases and the J gene end by 1 base; junction bases not matched to a gene: 4. Germline CDR1 LNHDA, CDR2 SQIVND (reference sequence). The DNA for the CDR3 is TGTGCCAGTAGTGGGGGGACAGTAACTAATGAAAAACTGTTTTTT. Amino acid sequence: CASSGGTVTNEKLFF.

Many counts were recorded for this clone. The chain uses TRBV19 and TRBJ1-2; D may be TRBD1 (6 bases). Per the germline V gene, CDR1 is LNHDA and CDR2 is SQIVND (reference sequence). The ends were cut back, 5 bases at V and 5 bases at J, with 12 bases in the middle. The CDR3 runs 13 residues. CDR3 residues: CASSQDRLYGYTF. The CDR3, as DNA: TGTGCCAGTAGTCAGGACAGACTATATGGCTACACCTTC.

This clone appeared a single time. The chain joins TRBV2 to TRBJ1-2; D ambiguous. CDR3 length: 14 residues. The V gene's germline CDR1 is SNHLY and CDR2 FYNNEI. Trimming pared 6 bases from V and 3 bases from J, leaving 14 bases between. DNA for the CDR3: TGTGCCAGCAGGCGGCCGGAACCGGACTATGGCTACACCTTC. Its protein is CASRRPEPDYGYTF.

This chain joins TRBV12-3 or TRBV12-4 and TRBJ1-5, with D uncertain. The ends were cut back, 6 bases at V and 3 bases at J, with 9 bases in the middle. This CDR3 is built from 13 residues. CDR3 sequence (DNA): TGTGCCAGCAGCCCTCGTCCCAATCAGCCCCAGCATTTT. Its protein is CASSPRPNQPQHF.

The chain combines TRBV5-1 with TRBJ2-7, with TRBD2 matching over 13 bases. The ends lost 4 bases at V and 2 bases at J; junction bases unmatched: 12. The germline V gene has CDR1 SGHRS and CDR2 YFSETQ. The CDR3 is 18 amino acids. DNA of the CDR3: TGCGCCAGCAGCACGCTCCCCACTAGCGGGAGGGCCCCCTACGAGCAGTACTTC. Protein: CASSTLPTSGRAPYEQYF.

This chain connects TRBV5-1 to TRBJ2-7; 7 bases agree with TRBD2. CDR3 length: 17 residues. J gave up 1 base and V 1 base, and 11 bases lay outside the gene matches. Looked up from germline, CDR1 is SGHRS and CDR2 is YFSETQ. This CDR3 reads CASSLYPAGVASYEQYF. Written as DNA, the CDR3 is TGCGCCAGCAGCTTGTATCCGGCGGGAGTGGCTTCCTACGAGCAGTACTTC.

CDR3 loop: CASSLHRQGSSYEQYF. The CDR3 nucleotides are TGTGCCAGCAGTTTACATAGACAGGGTAGCTCCTACGAGCAGTACTTC. The J gene is TRBJ2-7, the V gene TRBV28; 7 bases fit TRBD1. V trimming: 2 bases; J trimming: 0 bases; junction bases outside the gene matches: 7. Germline CDR1 reads MDHEN; CDR2 reads SYDVKM. This CDR3 contains 16 residues. Full variable domain (outside the CDR3, taken from reference TRBV28 and TRBJ2-7): DVKVTQSSRYLVKRTGEKVFLECVQDMDHENMFWYRQDPGLGLRLIYFSYDVKMKEKGDIPEGYSVSREKKERFSLILESASTNQTSMYLCASSLHRQGSSYEQYFGPGTRLTVT.

This chain joins TRBV4-3 and TRBJ2-1; 8 bases are a match to TRBD2. V was pared by 8 bases and J by 3 bases, with 3 bases of the junction left unmatched. The CDR3 has 13 amino acids. The V gene's germline CDR1 is LGHNA and CDR2 YSLEER. CDR3 loop: CASRSGNYNEQFF. As DNA, the CDR3 is TGCGCCAGCCGTAGCGGGAACTACAATGAGCAGTTCTTC.

V gene TRBV3-1 (or the pseudogene TRBV3-2) combines with J gene TRBJ1-2; D call uncertain. This CDR3 is built from 12 residues. V was pared by 4 bases and J by 6 bases, with 9 bases between. The germline V gene has CDR1 LGHDT and CDR2 YNNKEL (reference sequence). This CDR3 reads CASSLNINGYTF. The CDR3 DNA sequence: TGTGCCAGCAGCCTAAACATCAATGGCTACACCTTC.

This chain joins TRBV19 and TRBJ1-1; D is undetermined. Germline V lookup: CDR1 LNHDA, CDR2 SQIVND (reference sequence). V was shortened by 2 bases and J by 5 bases, with 6 bases between the two germline ends. The CDR3 is made up of 12 amino acids. The CDR3 region has the DNA TGTGCCAGTAGTATACTAGGAACTGAAGCTTTCTTT. Its protein product is CASSILGTEAFF.

The chain has TRBV6-4 and TRBJ2-1, with 10 bases aligning to TRBD2. Trimming removed 2 bases from V and 9 bases from J; junction bases left unmatched: 4. This CDR3 has 14 residues. The germline V gene encodes CDR1 MRHNA and CDR2 SNTAGT. Here the CDR3 reads CASSDPSGRCEQFF. The CDR3, as DNA: TGTGCCAGCAGTGACCCTAGCGGGAGATGTGAGCAGTTCTTC.

This chain joins TRBV6-4 and TRBJ2-7; D possibly corresponds to TRBD2 (6 bases). Trimming took 2 bases from V and 3 from J, leaving 17 bases between them. Germline assignment: CDR1 MRHNA and CDR2 SNTAGT. The CDR3 is made up of 16 amino acids. The CDR3 sequence: CASSDDLGGIDYEQYF. The CDR3 nucleotides read TGTGCCAGCAGTGACGACCTAGGCGGGATCGACTACGAGCAGTACTTC.

This clone was observed once. The chain uses TRBV12-5 and TRBJ2-1, with 16 bases matching TRBD2. J lost 2 bases, V lost 7 bases, and 8 bases had no gene match. Germline V lookup: CDR1 LGHNT, CDR2 FRNRAP. There are 18 residues in the CDR3. The chain's CDR3 is CASADPGLAGGPYNEQFF. The DNA for the CDR3 is TGTGCTAGTGCCGATCCGGGACTAGCGGGAGGGCCCTACAATGAGCAGTTCTTC.

Remarks on this clone: This could be a read error, since a much larger clone is one nucleotide away. Other DNA sequences in the same sample also yield this CDR3. This chain links TRBV12-3 or TRBV12-4 with TRBJ2-2; D is unresolved. CDR3 length: 12 residues. The V and J ends lost 3 bases and 8 bases respectively, with 7 bases between them. CDR3 in DNA: TGTGCCAGCAGTTTTTATCCGGGGGAGCTGTTTTTT. It encodes CASSFYPGELFF.

The rearrangement uses TRBV10-3 and TRBJ2-3, with TRBD1 as a possible D gene (5 bases). CDR1 and CDR2 (germline): ENHRY, SYGVKD. With 2 bases removed from V and 1 base from J, the gap between germline ends came to 22 bases. The CDR3 runs 19 residues. DNA of the CDR3: TGTGCCATCAGTGAGGGCGGCAGAGGTCAGGTAGGGGGCACAGATACGCAGTATTTT. Its translation: CAISEGGRGQVGGTDTQYF.

The chain links TRBV19 to TRBJ2-6, with TRBD1 matching over 7 bases. There are 18 residues in the CDR3. Germline assignment: CDR1 LNHDA and CDR2 SQIVND (reference sequence). The junction had 10 bases not matched to a gene; V was cut back by 5 bases and J by 0 bases. CDR3 sequence reads: CASSLLGQVNSGANVLTF. As DNA, the CDR3 is TGTGCCAGTAGTCTCCTCGGACAGGTCAACTCTGGGGCCAACGTCCTGACTTTC.

The V gene is TRBV18, the J gene TRBJ2-7; 10 positions agree with TRBD2. The germline gives CDR1 KGHSH, CDR2 LQKENI. V shed 0 bases and J 3 bases; nucleotides not matched to a gene: 20. The length of the CDR3 is 21 residues. In DNA, the CDR3 is TGTGCCAGCTCACCACCGATCGACAGGGTGTGGGCTAGCGGGGGCCACTACGAGCAGTACGTC. This translates into CASSPPIDRVWASGGHYEQYV.

This clone was seen only a few times. The V gene is TRBV5-1, the J gene TRBJ2-1, with 10 bases aligning to TRBD1. The CDR3 sequence is 16 residues long. Germline V gene lookup returns CDR1 SGHRS and CDR2 YFSETQ. With V trimmed by 4 bases and J by 3 bases, 7 bases remained unmatched. The CDR3 loop is CASSPRTGGSYNEQFF. CDR3 DNA sequence: TGCGCCAGCAGCCCCCGGACAGGGGGTAGCTACAATGAGCAGTTCTTC.

V is TRBV4-1 and J is TRBJ2-1; 10 bases are a match to TRBD2. Germline CDR1 reads MGHRA; CDR2 reads YSYEKL. The CDR3 covers 16 residues. V was pared by 4 bases and J by 3 bases, with 6 bases of the junction left unmatched. The CDR3 DNA reads as TGCGCCAGCAGCCCACGCGGGACTAGCGACTACAATGAGCAGTTCTTC. Protein sequence: CASSPRGTSDYNEQFF.

CDR3 region: CASSLETGSYNEQFF. The CDR3 coding sequence is TGTGCCAGCAGTTTAGAGACAGGGTCCTACAATGAGCAGTTCTTC. V gene TRBV28 combines with J gene TRBJ2-1, with TRBD1 matching over 7 bases. This CDR3 has 15 residues. Germline V gene lookup returns CDR1 MDHEN and CDR2 SYDVKM. The J segment lost 1 base and the V segment lost 2 bases, leaving 2 bases of the junction unmatched. Filled out from reference TRBV28 and TRBJ2-1, the complete variable domain reads DVKVTQSSRYLVKRTGEKVFLECVQDMDHENMFWYRQDPGLGLRLIYFSYDVKMKEKGDIPEGYSVSREKKERFSLILESASTNQTSMYLCASSLETGSYNEQFFGPGTRLTVL.

This chain uses TRBV19 with TRBJ1-2; tentatively, D is TRBD1 (6 bases). The CDR3 is 14 residues long. CDR1 is LNHDA, CDR2 SQIVND, per germline (reference sequence). Trimming removed 7 bases at V and 6 bases at J, with 18 bases between. CDR3 residues: CASNPLWGGHGYTF. CDR3 sequence (DNA): TGTGCCAGTAATCCCCTGTGGGGGGGCCATGGCTACACCTTC.

This chain joins TRBV15 and TRBJ1-5, with a weak D call TRBD1 (5 bases). Germline loops: CDR1 LNHNV, CDR2 YYDKDF (reference sequence). The CDR3 runs to 13 residues. Trimming stripped 7 bases from V and 4 bases from J, with 11 bases between. The CDR3 nucleotides read TGTGCCACCAACCTGGAGGGGAATCAGCCCCAGCATTTT. This encodes CATNLEGNQPQHF.

There are a few counts of this clone. The chain employs TRBV7-9 and TRBJ2-4, with no clear D. The CDR3 runs 15 residues. V lost 5 bases and J 3 bases, leaving 14 bases between the germline ends. Germline V gene lookup returns CDR1 SEHNR and CDR2 FQNEAQ (reference sequence). In DNA, the CDR3 is TGTGCCAGCAGCCCGCGCGGCGGTGGCAAAAACATTCAGTACTTC. It is translated as CASSPRGGGKNIQYF.

The V gene is TRBV4-1, the J gene TRBJ2-2, with D maybe TRBD2 (5 bases). This CDR3 contains 17 residues. Germline V lookup: CDR1 MGHRA, CDR2 YSYEKL. The V and J ends lost 0 bases and 3 bases respectively, with 14 bases between them. The CDR3 sequence: CASSQDPPSRYTGELFF. In DNA, the CDR3 is TGCGCCAGCAGCCAAGACCCGCCTAGCAGGTACACCGGGGAGCTGTTTTTT.